This T cell receptor (beta chain) emerged from a study of CD8+ T cells in alopecia areata. Extracted from the samples, RNA was reverse transcribed into cDNA to serve as the sequencing template. Only in-frame clones appear in the TCRdb table, and some are missing; sequencing was by immunoSEQ multiplex PCR. The sample carries about 150,000 clones, 47% recorded once. The V segment lost 6 bases and the J segment 4 bases; nucleotides outside the gene matches: 8. The germline V gene encodes CDR1 LNHDA and CDR2 SQIVND (reference sequence). CDR3 size: 14 residues. The rearrangement links TRBV19 to TRBJ1-2, with 7 positions matching TRBD1. The sequence was collected from a human donor with alopecia areata. Sequenced material: CD4+ T cells sorted from blood. The CDR3: CASSHRTGRYGYTF. Here the CDR3 DNA reads TGTGCCAGTAGCCATCGGACAGGCCGCTATGGCTACACCTTC. Combining the CDR3 with reference TRBV19 and TRBJ1-2 gives the whole variable domain DGGITQSPKYLFRKEGQNVTLSCEQNLNHDAMYWYRQDPGQGLRLIYYSQIVNDFQKGDIAEGYSVSREKKESFPLTVTSAQKNPTAFYLCASSHRTGRYGYTFGSGTRLTVV.